Included here is one T cell receptor beta chain sequence, with context. The antigen is not known. The data were taken from a study of shared clonotypes between healthy human individuals. The study's findings and limits: Across subsets, estimated richness was generally greater for naive than for memory populations.

Germline CDR1 reads LGHNA; CDR2 reads YSLEER. This CDR3 has 14 amino acids. V dropped 0 bases and J dropped 6; count of bases not matched to a gene: 1. A split of CD4+ cells into CD45RA+ naive and CD45RA-negative memory subsets was performed. Deep-level running was used for the assay. Here immunoSEQ multiplex PCR was the method, and the copy in TCRdb shows in-frame clones only, minus some. The sample records fewer than 1.4 million clones, approximately 78% being singletons. The rearrangement links TRBV4-3 to TRBJ2-2; TRBD1 aligns across 7 bases. Sequenced input: memory CD4+ T cells from PBMCs. The subset is: CD45RA-negative fraction. The source of this sequence is a man younger than 35 in good health. Some clones in this sample may be carry-over from other donors' samples. CDR3 residues: CASSQDTGAGELFF. The CDR3 DNA follows: TGCGCCAGCAGCCAAGATACAGGGGCCGGGGAGCTGTTTTTT.